This T cell receptor beta chain was captured by sequencing in a study of CD8+ T cells in alopecia areata. Study overall: At a dose of 5 to 10 mg twice daily, oral tofacitinib was given to treated patients.

The CDR3 length is 15 residues. CDR1 SQVTM and CDR2 ANQGSEA come from the germline V gene. The J segment lost 1 base and the V segment lost 7 bases, leaving 12 bases of the junction unmatched. Treatment meaning: oral pan-JAK inhibitor, 5-10 mg twice daily. Using a FACSAria, the CD4+ and CD8+ T cells were sorted from the PBMCs. Reverse transcribed after extraction, RNA yielded cDNA as the sequencing template. Here immunoSEQ multiplex PCR was the method, and the copy in TCRdb shows in-frame clones only, minus some. Of over 150,000 clones in the sample, around 60% were seen once. A note on this clone: As yet, its antigen is unknown.

Study conclusions and caveats: Within the top 100, expanded CD8+ clones significantly decreased with tofacitinib, as did scalp clonality. Any link of baseline CD8+ expansion to response, resting on one nonresponder, remains uncertain.

The clonotype was recovered from a human donor with alopecia areata. The source material was CD4+ T cells sorted from blood, sampled at week 4, from a patient treated with tofacitinib. The V gene is TRBV29-1, the J gene TRBJ1-1, with 7 bases that match TRBD1. DNA for the CDR3: TGCAGCGCCCCAACGACAGGGCGATCGAACACTGAAGCTTTCTTT. This translates into CSAPTTGRSNTEAFF.